The 28 T cell receptor beta chains given below trace back to one sample, sequenced in a study of blood T cell repertoires in COVID-19. Clones were sequenced by immunoSEQ multiplex PCR, and TCRdb holds only the in-frame ones, with some missing. The sample includes about 200,000 clones, roughly three quarters of them seen just once. The sequenced material came from peripheral blood. All receptors come from a woman in her thirties or forties with COVID-19, enrolled during active disease.

In this sample, this clone turned up once. The V gene is TRBV21-1, the J gene TRBJ2-3; TRBD1, the D gene given by the table, was not confirmed from the DNA. TRBV21-1 is termed a pseudogene. The CDR3 length is 13 residues. In DNA form, the CDR3 reads TGTGCCAGCAGCAAAGAGGGGGTGGATACGCAGTATTTT. Protein: CASSKEGVDTQYF.

The V and J genes are TRBV5-1 and TRBJ2-3; 7 positions agree with TRBD2. Germline-derived CDR1 and CDR2 are SGHRS and YFSETQ. V gave up 2 bases and J gave up 3 bases; unmatched junction bases: 6. This CDR3 is 15 amino acids long. CDR3 in DNA: TGCGCCAGCAGCTTATCGAGCGGGACGACAGATACGCAGTATTTT. It specifies CASSLSSGTTDTQYF.

J is TRBJ2-3 and V is TRBV2; D might be TRBD1 (5 bases). The CDR3 totals 12 residues. Germline V gene data show CDR1 as SNHLY and CDR2 as FYNNEI. Trimming pared 8 bases from V and 5 bases from J, leaving 11 bases between. DNA of the CDR3: TGTGCCAGCGGACAACAGCGAGATACGCAGTATTTT. Its protein product is CASGQQRDTQYF.

The V and J genes are TRBV7-9 and TRBJ2-7, with a weak D call TRBD2 (6 bases). Trimming removed 1 base from V and 0 bases from J, with 10 bases in between. The CDR3 spans 15 residues. Germline V gene sequence: CDR1 SEHNR, CDR2 FQNEAQ (reference sequence). The CDR3: CASSLVAGPSYEQYF. In DNA form, the CDR3 reads TGTGCCAGCAGCTTAGTTGCGGGGCCCTCCTACGAGCAGTACTTC.

The J gene is TRBJ2-5, the V gene TRBV3-1 (or the pseudogene TRBV3-2), with 12 bases lining up with TRBD2. From germline, CDR1 is LGHDT and CDR2 YNNKEL (reference sequence). The V and J ends lost 4 bases and 3 bases, in that order; junction bases with no gene match: 3. The CDR3 is made up of 15 amino acids. CDR3 DNA: TGTGCCAGCAGCCTGACTAGCGGGGGAGAAGAGACCCAGTACTTC. Translation gives CASSLTSGGEETQYF.

The V and J genes are TRBV20-1 and TRBJ2-3; 9 bases map to TRBD2. Trimming cost V 3 bases and J 4 bases; bases outside gene matches: 8. The CDR3 covers 15 residues. Germline V gene sequence: CDR1 DFQATT, CDR2 SNEGSKA (reference sequence). CDR3: CSASVSGSAADTQYF. DNA for the CDR3: TGCAGTGCTAGTGTTAGCGGGAGTGCAGCAGATACGCAGTATTTT.

This chain links TRBV9 with TRBJ2-7; 8 bases match TRBD2. The CDR3 consists of 16 residues. Germline loops: CDR1 SGDLS, CDR2 YYNGEE. V gave up 2 bases and J gave up 2 bases; unmatched junction bases: 9. The DNA for the CDR3 is TGTGCCAGCAGCGTCGGGGGGGGTCCCCTCCCCTACGAGCAGTACTTC. Encoded protein: CASSVGGGPLPYEQYF.

This clone was picked up many times. This chain joins TRBV28 and TRBJ2-7; 7 bases fit TRBD1. V lost 8 bases to trimming and J lost 2 bases; unmatched junction nucleotides: 6. CDR3 size: 13 residues. Germline values: CDR1 MDHEN, CDR2 SYDVKM. The CDR3 coding sequence is TGTGCCAGCCGGCCAACAGGGGCCTACGAGCAGTACTTC. This sequence encodes CASRPTGAYEQYF.

In this sample, this clone turned up a few times. The rearrangement links TRBV5-6 to TRBJ1-6; D is possibly TRBD1 (5 bases). The V gene's germline CDR1 is SGHDT and CDR2 YYEEEE. Trimming shortened V by 0 bases and J by 2 bases, and 9 bases separated the two germline ends. This CDR3 has 16 residues. This chain's CDR3 is CASSLGQMAYNSPLHF. The CDR3 bases are TGTGCCAGCAGCTTGGGACAGATGGCCTATAATTCACCCCTCCACTTT.

The rearrangement joins TRBV13 to TRBJ1-1; 7 positions agree with TRBD1. Germline values: CDR1 PRHDT, CDR2 FYEKMQ (reference sequence). CDR3 length: 15 residues. The V gene end was trimmed by 5 bases and the J gene end by 4 bases; junction bases not matched to a gene: 10. The CDR3: CASSKYRGVGTEAFF. In DNA, the CDR3 is TGTGCCAGCAGCAAGTACAGGGGAGTAGGCACTGAAGCTTTCTTT.

This clone was counted once. The CDR3 protein is CASSYAWEANTGELFF. CDR3 sequence (DNA): TGTGCCAGCAGTTACGCTTGGGAGGCGAACACCGGGGAGCTGTTTTTT. This chain links TRBV6-5 with TRBJ2-2; possible D gene TRBD2, 6 bases. The CDR3 loop spans 16 amino acids. Germline V gene lookup returns CDR1 MNHEY and CDR2 SVGAGI. The ends were cut back, 2 bases at V and 0 bases at J, with 10 bases in the middle.

The chain links TRBV16 to TRBJ1-5; D is uncertain. Trimming left V 2 bases short and J 9 bases short, with 17 bases between. The CDR3 is made up of 15 amino acids. Germline lookup yields CDR1 KGHSY and CDR2 FQNENV. The CDR3 loop reads CASSQVRLVEGPQHF. For the CDR3, the DNA is TGTGCCAGCAGCCAAGTAAGGCTGGTAGAGGGGCCCCAGCATTTT.

In the case of this clone: A read error may account for a junction end that differs from germline. CDR3 amino acids: CASRLGSGLETQYF. The CDR3 region has the DNA TGCGCCAGCAGGTTGGGGTCAGGGTTAGAGACCCAGTACTTC. The J gene is TRBJ2-5, the V gene TRBV5-1; D is perhaps TRBD1 (5 bases). CDR3 length: 14 amino acids. Germline V lookup: CDR1 SGHRS, CDR2 YFSETQ.

This clone was recorded at least ten times. This chain uses TRBV5-5 with TRBJ1-1; weak D call: TRBD1 (5 bases). Trimming pared 4 bases from V and 5 bases from J, leaving 12 bases between. CDR1 is SGHKS, CDR2 YYEKEE, per germline (reference sequence). The CDR3 loop spans 13 amino acids. Written as DNA, the CDR3 is TGTGCCAGCAGCCTGGGAAGGGGAACTGAAGCTTTCTTT. Residues: CASSLGRGTEAFF.

The rearrangement joins TRBV6-5 to TRBJ2-7; 9 nucleotides align to TRBD1. With 6 bases clipped from V and 5 bases from J, the junction kept 11 bases outside the gene matches. The CDR3 is made up of 15 amino acids. Germline loops: CDR1 MNHEY, CDR2 SVGAGI. CDR3: CASRTQGAFHNEQYF. In nucleotides, the CDR3 is TGTGCCAGCAGGACACAGGGGGCCTTCCATAACGAGCAGTACTTC.

The DNA for the CDR3 is TGTGCCAGCAGTGTTACCTTGTACGGACAGTCCATCGGCTCCTACAATGAGCAGTTCTTC. This translates into CASSVTLYGQSIGSYNEQFF. The J gene is TRBJ2-1, the V gene TRBV6-1; D is possibly TRBD1 (6 bases). The CDR3 loop spans 20 amino acids. V was trimmed by 4 bases and J by 0 bases, leaving 25 bases between them. Germline V gene lookup returns CDR1 MNHNS and CDR2 SASEGT.

This clone came up a few times. The chain joins TRBV7-2 to TRBJ1-5; TRBD1 is a possible D gene (6 bases). V was trimmed by 5 bases and J by 7 bases, leaving 18 bases between them. This CDR3 is 15 amino acids long. The germline V gene encodes CDR1 SGHTA and CDR2 FQGNSA. As DNA, the CDR3 is TGTGCCAGCAGCCTCCAACCAGGGGAGAGGCAGCCCCAGCATTTT. Translation gives CASSLQPGERQPQHF.

J is TRBJ2-3 and V is TRBV4-2, with TRBD2 matching over 8 bases. This CDR3 has 15 amino acids. V trimming: 4 bases; J trimming: 4 bases; junction bases outside the gene matches: 7. Germline values: CDR1 LGHNA, CDR2 YNFKEQ. CDR3 sequence: CASSRDSGVSDTQYF. In DNA form, the CDR3 reads TGTGCCAGCAGCCGAGATAGCGGGGTCTCAGATACGCAGTATTTT.

V is TRBV6-5 and J is TRBJ1-4, with a weak D call TRBD1 (6 bases). The CDR3 runs to 12 residues. V was shortened by 6 bases and J by 8 bases, with 10 bases between the two germline ends. Germline V gives CDR1 MNHEY, CDR2 SVGAGI. The CDR3 bases are TGTGCCAGCAGGGACAGTTCCGAAAAACTGTTTTTT. It encodes CASRDSSEKLFF.

Written as DNA, the CDR3 is TGCAGTGCTAGTCTTTCAGGGGGCGTCCACGAGCAGTACTTC. This encodes CSASLSGGVHEQYF. J is TRBJ2-7 and V is TRBV20-1, with 8 bases identical to TRBD1. J was trimmed by 5 bases and V by 3 bases; bases with no gene match: 9. The V gene's germline CDR1 is DFQATT and CDR2 SNEGSKA (reference sequence). There are 14 residues in the CDR3.

This clone was seen more than once but under ten times. The chain carries TRBV7-3 and TRBJ2-2; tentative D call: TRBD1 (5 bases). The V gene's germline CDR1 is SGHTA and CDR2 FQGTGA. This CDR3 spans 13 amino acids. Trimming left V 2 bases short and J 9 bases short, with 10 bases between. As DNA, the CDR3 is TGTGCCAGCAGCTTAGAGGCAGGGAGGGAGCTGTTTTTT. This gives the protein CASSLEAGRELFF.

The V call is TRBV3-1 (or the pseudogene TRBV3-2), the J call TRBJ2-2; 12 bases line up with TRBD2. Germline CDR1 is LGHDT and CDR2 is YNNKEL (reference sequence). The V segment lost 4 bases and the J segment 6 bases; nucleotides outside the gene matches: 6. This CDR3 region has 16 residues. CDR3 sequence: CASSLRLAGAPGELFF. The CDR3 DNA reads TGTGCCAGCAGCCTTAGACTAGCGGGAGCCCCCGGGGAGCTGTTTTTT.

The chain links TRBV30 to TRBJ2-2; D gene uncertain. The V gene's germline CDR1 is GTSNPN and CDR2 SVGIG (reference sequence). The CDR3 spans 12 residues. V was cut by 3 bases and J by 7 bases, with 9 bases left in between. CDR3 protein: CAWRPTGGELFF. CDR3 sequence (DNA): TGTGCCTGGAGGCCAACGGGCGGGGAGCTGTTTTTT.

This chain joins TRBV18 and TRBJ2-7; possibly TRBD2 for D (5 bases). The CDR3 runs 16 residues. Trimming removed 1 base at V and 5 bases at J, with 18 bases between. CDR1 KGHSH and CDR2 LQKENI come from the germline V gene. The CDR3 is CASSPLDSYLPNEQYF. The CDR3 bases are TGTGCCAGCTCACCACTGGACTCTTACCTTCCGAACGAGCAGTACTTC.

The J gene is TRBJ1-2, the V gene TRBV7-8, with D possibly matching TRBD1 (5 bases). This CDR3 has 15 residues. CDR1 and CDR2 from the germline V gene are SGHVS and FQNEAQ. V lost 5 bases and J 5 bases, leaving 18 bases between the germline ends. The CDR3 DNA sequence: TGTGCCAGCAGCCTAGATGGGGGTGGAGGGTATGGCTACACCTTC. This gives the protein CASSLDGGGGYGYTF.

This clone was counted a single time. The J gene is TRBJ2-3, the V gene TRBV6-4; TRBD2 is a possible D gene (5 bases). Germline V gene sequence: CDR1 MRHNA, CDR2 SNTAGT. CDR3 length: 15 residues. Between the trimmed V and J ends, which lost 7 bases and 1 base, there was a span of 15 bases. The CDR3 here is CASKGQSGGTDTQYF. In DNA, the CDR3 is TGTGCCAGCAAGGGCCAAAGCGGCGGCACAGATACGCAGTATTTT.

This clone was observed a handful of times. The chain is built from TRBV5-1 and TRBJ1-3; the match to TRBD1 covers 7 bases. Germline V gives CDR1 SGHRS, CDR2 YFSETQ. The V gene end was trimmed by 4 bases and the J gene end by 5 bases; junction bases not matched to a gene: 12. The CDR3 loop spans 16 amino acids. CDR3 region: CASSAGTATVRNTIYF. The CDR3 DNA is TGCGCCAGCAGCGCCGGGACAGCCACTGTCAGAAACACCATATATTTT.

This rearrangement joins TRBV6-4 to TRBJ2-2; D unresolved. The CDR3 runs 14 residues. Trimming cost V 4 bases and J 2 bases, with 8 bases left between them. Germline values: CDR1 MRHNA, CDR2 SNTAGT. The CDR3 region is CASSATINTGELFF. Here the CDR3 DNA reads TGTGCCAGCAGTGCGACAATTAACACCGGGGAGCTGTTTTTT.